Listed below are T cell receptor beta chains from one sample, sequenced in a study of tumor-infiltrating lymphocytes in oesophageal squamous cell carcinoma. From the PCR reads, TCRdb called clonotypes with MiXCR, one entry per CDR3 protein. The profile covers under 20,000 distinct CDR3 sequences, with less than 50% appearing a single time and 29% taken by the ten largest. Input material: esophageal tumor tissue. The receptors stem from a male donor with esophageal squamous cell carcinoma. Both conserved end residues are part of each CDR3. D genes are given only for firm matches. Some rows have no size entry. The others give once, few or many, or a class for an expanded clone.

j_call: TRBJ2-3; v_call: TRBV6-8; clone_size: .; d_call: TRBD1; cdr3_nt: TGTGCCAGCAGTGGTGGGACAGGTCCCGGAGATACGCAGTATTTT; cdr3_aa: CASSGGTGPGDTQYF
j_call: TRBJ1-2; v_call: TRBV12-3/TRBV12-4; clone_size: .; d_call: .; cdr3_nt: TGTGCCAGCAGTCTGCTCGCTGGAGGCTACACCTTC; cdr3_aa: CASSLLAGGYTF
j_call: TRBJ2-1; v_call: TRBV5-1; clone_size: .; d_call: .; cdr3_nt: TGCGCCAGCAGCTTGGGTAGCGGCAACAATGAGCAGTTCTTC; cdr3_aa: CASSLGSGNNEQFF
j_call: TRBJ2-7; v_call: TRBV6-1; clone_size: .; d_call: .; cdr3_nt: TGTGCCAGCAGTGAAGCGCTTCATCTCTACGAGCAGTACTTC; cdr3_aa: CASSEALHLYEQYF
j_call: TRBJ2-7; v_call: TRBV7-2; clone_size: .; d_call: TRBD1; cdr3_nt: TGTGCCAGCAGCTTATGGTCAGGGGGAACCTACGAGCAGTACTTC; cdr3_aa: CASSLWSGGTYEQYF
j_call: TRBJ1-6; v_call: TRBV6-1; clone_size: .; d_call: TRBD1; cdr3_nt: TGTGCCAGCAGTGGACAGGGAATTAATTCACCCCTCCACTTC; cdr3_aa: CASSGQGINSPLHF
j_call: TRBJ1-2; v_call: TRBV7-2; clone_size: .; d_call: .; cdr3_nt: TGTGCCAGCAGGTGGATGCAGAGTGGCTACACCTTC; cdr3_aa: CASRWMQSGYTF
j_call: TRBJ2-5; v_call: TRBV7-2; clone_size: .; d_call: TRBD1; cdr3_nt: TGTGCCAGCAGCTTAGCCGGGACAGGGGAGGAGACCCAGTACTTC; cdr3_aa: CASSLAGTGEETQYF
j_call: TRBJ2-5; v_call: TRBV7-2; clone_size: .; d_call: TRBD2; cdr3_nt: TGTGCCAGCAGCTTAGAACTAGCGGGAGGGGATGAGACCCAGTACTTC; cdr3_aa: CASSLELAGGDETQYF
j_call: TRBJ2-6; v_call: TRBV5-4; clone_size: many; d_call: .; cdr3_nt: TGTGCCAGCAGCTTAGATAGCACGGGGGCCAACGTCCTGACTTTC; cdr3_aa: CASSLDSTGANVLTF
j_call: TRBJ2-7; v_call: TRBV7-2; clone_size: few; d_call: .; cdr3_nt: TGTGCCAGCAGCGGGGGGAGATCCTACGAGCAGTACTTC; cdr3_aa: CASSGGRSYEQYF
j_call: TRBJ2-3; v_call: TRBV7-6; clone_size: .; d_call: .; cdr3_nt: TGTGCTAGCAGCTCTAACGCGCCGGGGTTCGTCACAGATACGCAGTATTTT; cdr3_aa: CASSSNAPGFVTDTQYF
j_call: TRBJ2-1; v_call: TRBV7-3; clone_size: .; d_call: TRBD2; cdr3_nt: TGTGCCAGCAGCTCCCCTGGACTAGGTCGGACTGAGCAGTTCTTC; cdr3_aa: CASSSPGLGRTEQFF
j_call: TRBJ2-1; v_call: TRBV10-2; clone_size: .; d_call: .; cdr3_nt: TGCGCCAGCAGTCAAATAGTCGGACTCGGCAATGAGCAGTTCTTC; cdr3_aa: CASSQIVGLGNEQFF
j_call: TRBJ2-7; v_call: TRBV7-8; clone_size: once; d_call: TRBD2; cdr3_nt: TGTGCCAGCAGCAAAAAGGGGTCCGGACTAGCGGCCTACGAGCAGTACTTC; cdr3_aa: CASSKKGSGLAAYEQYF
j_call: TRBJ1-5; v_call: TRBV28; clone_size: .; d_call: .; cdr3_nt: TGTGCCAGCATGTACGCAAATCAGCCCCAGCATTTT; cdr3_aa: CASMYANQPQHF
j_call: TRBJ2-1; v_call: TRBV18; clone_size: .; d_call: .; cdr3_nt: TGTGCCAGCTCAGCTCTGCATGAGCAGTTCTTC; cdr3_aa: CASSALHEQFF
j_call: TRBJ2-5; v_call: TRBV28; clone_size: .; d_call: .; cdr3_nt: TGTGCCAGCAGCGGAGAGACCCAGTACTTC; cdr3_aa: CASSGETQYF
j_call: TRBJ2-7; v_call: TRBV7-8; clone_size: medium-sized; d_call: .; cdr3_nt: TGTGCCAGCAGCTTACGACGCGCGGCCCAGGGCGATTCACCCCTCCACTTC; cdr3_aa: CASSLRRAAQGDSPLHF
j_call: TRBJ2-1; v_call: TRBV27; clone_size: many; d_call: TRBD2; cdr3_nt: TGTGCCAGCGTGCGGGGGGCGGCGAATGAGCAGTTCTTC; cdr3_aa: CASVRGAANEQFF
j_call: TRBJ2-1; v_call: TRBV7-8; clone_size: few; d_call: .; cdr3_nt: TGTGCCAGCAGCCATCCGGGTGGAGGGGGAGACAATGAGCAGTTCTTC; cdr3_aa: CASSHPGGGGDNEQFF
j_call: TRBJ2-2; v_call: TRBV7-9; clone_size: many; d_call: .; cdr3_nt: TGTGCCAGCAGGTTACCGGGATTACAAACCGGGGAGCTGTTTTTT; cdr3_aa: CASRLPGLQTGELFF
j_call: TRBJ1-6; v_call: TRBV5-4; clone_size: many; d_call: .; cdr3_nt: TGTGCCAGCAGCTTGCAGGGATTGGGAGAATCACCCCTCCACTTT; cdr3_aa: CASSLQGLGESPLHF
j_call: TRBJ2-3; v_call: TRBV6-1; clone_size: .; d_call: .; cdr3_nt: TGTGCCAGCACCAGGGGAAGAGACACAGATACGCAGTATTTT; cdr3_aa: CASTRGRDTDTQYF
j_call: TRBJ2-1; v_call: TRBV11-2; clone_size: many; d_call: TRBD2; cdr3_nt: TGTGCCAGCAGCTTAACGTTAGGGGCTAGCGGCTCCTACAATGAGCAGTTCTTC; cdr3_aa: CASSLTLGASGSYNEQFF
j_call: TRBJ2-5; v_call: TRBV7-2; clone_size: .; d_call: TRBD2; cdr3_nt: TGTGCCAGCAGAATAGCGGGGGGGGGAGAGACCCAGTACTTC; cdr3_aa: CASRIAGGGETQYF
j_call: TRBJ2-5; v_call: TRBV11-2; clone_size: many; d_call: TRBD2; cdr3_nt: TGTGCCAGCAGCTTAGGAAATAGCGGGCTTGGTTCAGAGACCCAGTACTTC; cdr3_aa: CASSLGNSGLGSETQYF
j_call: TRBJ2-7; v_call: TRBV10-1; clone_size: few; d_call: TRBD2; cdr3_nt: TGCGCCAGCAGTGAAAATCTAGCGGGAATATCTGAGCAGTACTTC; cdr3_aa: CASSENLAGISEQYF
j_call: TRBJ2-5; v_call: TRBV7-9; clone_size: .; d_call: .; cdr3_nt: TGTGCTAGCAGCTCCCAAGGAGGGGACCAAGAGACCCAGTACTTC; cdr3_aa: CASSSQGGDQETQYF
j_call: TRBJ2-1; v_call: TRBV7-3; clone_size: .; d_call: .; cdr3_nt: TGTGCCAGCAGCCCCCCCGGGGACCATTACAATGAGCAGTTCTTC; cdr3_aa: CASSPPGDHYNEQFF
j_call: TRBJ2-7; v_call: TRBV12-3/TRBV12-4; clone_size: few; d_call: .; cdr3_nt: TGTGCCAGCAGTTTGAACACAGGCTCCTACGAGCAGTACTTC; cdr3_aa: CASSLNTGSYEQYF
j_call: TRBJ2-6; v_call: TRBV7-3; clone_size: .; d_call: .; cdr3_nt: TGTGCCAGCAGCGATATACTTTCTGGGGCCAACGTCCTGACTTTC; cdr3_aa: CASSDILSGANVLTF
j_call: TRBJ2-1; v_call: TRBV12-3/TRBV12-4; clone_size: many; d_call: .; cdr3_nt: TGTGCCAGCAAAACGGGTAATGAGCAGTTCTTC; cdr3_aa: CASKTGNEQFF
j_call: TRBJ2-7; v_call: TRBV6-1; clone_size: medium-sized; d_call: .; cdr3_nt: TGTGCCAGCAGTGAATTCGAGAACTACGAGCAGTACTTC; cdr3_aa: CASSEFENYEQYF
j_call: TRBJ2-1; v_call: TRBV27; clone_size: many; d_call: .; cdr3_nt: TGTGCCAGCAGTATGACCGGGACTTCCACTTACAATGAGCAGTTCTTC; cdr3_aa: CASSMTGTSTYNEQFF
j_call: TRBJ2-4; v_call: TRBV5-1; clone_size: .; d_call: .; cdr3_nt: TGCGCCAGCAGCTTGGGCTTAACCTCCTACAATGAGCAGTACTTC; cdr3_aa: CASSLGLTSYNEQYF
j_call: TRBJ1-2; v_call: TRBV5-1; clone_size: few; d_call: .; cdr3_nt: TGCGCCAGCAGCGTGGACAGTAACTATGGCTACACCTTC; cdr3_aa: CASSVDSNYGYTF
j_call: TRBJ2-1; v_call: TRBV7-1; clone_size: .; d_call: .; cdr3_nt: TGTGCCAGCGGAGCCCATGAGCAGTTCTTC; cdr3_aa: CASGAHEQFF
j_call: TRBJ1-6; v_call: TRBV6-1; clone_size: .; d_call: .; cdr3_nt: TGTGCCAGCAGCTTTAAGGGGTTTTCACCCCTCCACTTT; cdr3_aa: CASSFKGFSPLHF
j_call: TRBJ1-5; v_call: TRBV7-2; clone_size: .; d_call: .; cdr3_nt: TGTGCCAGCAGCTTGGACGACAGGACTAATCAGCCCCAGCATTTT; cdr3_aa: CASSLDDRTNQPQHF
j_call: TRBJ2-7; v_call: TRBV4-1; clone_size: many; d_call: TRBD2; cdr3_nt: TGCGCCAGCAGCCAAGGACTAGCGGGAGGAAAGAGGTACGAGCAGTACTTC; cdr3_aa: CASSQGLAGGKRYEQYF
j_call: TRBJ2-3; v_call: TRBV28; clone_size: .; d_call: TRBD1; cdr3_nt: TGTGCCAGCAGTTCACAAGAACAGGGGATGTATACGCAGTATTTT; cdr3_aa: CASSSQEQGMYTQYF
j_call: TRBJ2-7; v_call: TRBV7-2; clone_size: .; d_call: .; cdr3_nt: TGTGCCAGCAGCTTAGATCGGCCGGGCAATGAGCAGTACTTC; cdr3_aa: CASSLDRPGNEQYF
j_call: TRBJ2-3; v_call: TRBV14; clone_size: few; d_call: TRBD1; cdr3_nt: TGTGCCAGCAGCCTAGACCCGGGACAGGGGGCAGATACGCAGTATTTT; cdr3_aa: CASSLDPGQGADTQYF
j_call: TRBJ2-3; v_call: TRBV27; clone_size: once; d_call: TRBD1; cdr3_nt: TGTGCCAGCAGTTTAGGGACAGGGAACACAGATACGCAGTATTTT; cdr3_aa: CASSLGTGNTDTQYF
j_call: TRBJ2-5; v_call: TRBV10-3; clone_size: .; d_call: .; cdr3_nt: TGTGCCATCAGTGAAGAAACCGAGACCCAGTACTTC; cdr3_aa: CAISEETETQYF
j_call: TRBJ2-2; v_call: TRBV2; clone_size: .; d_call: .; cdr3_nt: TGTGCCAGTAGTGCCGGGTTAGGCACCGGGGAGCTGTTTTTT; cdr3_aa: CASSAGLGTGELFF
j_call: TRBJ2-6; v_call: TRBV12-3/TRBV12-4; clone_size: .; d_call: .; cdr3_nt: TGTGCCAGCAGTCGGGACACGCACTCTGGGGCCAACGTCCTGACTTTC; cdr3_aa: CASSRDTHSGANVLTF